This TCR beta chain was observed in a study of T cell repertoires in cytomegalovirus infection. This clonotype was observed a few times. Its antigen is currently unknown. TCRdb independently ran MiXCR on the reads; one entry per CDR3 protein. In the table there are tens of thousands of distinct CDR3 sequences, about 30% of which are singletons. Whole-study findings and limits: HLA-C-restricted CMV-specific TCR beta clonotypes prevailed in the ex vivo response.

CDR3 length: 17 amino acids. V lost 0 bases to trimming and J lost 0 bases, with 11 bases between them. Per germline, CDR1 LGHNA and CDR2 YNFKEQ. The receptor comes from a human donor in good health (CMV status not recorded). Some clones in this sample may be carry-over from other donors' samples. Source material: PBMCs, sequenced either directly or after in vitro stimulation (not recorded which). This rearrangement joins TRBV4-2 to TRBJ2-2; D not resolved. The CDR3 region is CASSQDQLTPNTGELFF. The CDR3 DNA sequence: TGTGCCAGCAGCCAAGATCAACTAACCCCGAACACCGGGGAGCTGTTTTTT.